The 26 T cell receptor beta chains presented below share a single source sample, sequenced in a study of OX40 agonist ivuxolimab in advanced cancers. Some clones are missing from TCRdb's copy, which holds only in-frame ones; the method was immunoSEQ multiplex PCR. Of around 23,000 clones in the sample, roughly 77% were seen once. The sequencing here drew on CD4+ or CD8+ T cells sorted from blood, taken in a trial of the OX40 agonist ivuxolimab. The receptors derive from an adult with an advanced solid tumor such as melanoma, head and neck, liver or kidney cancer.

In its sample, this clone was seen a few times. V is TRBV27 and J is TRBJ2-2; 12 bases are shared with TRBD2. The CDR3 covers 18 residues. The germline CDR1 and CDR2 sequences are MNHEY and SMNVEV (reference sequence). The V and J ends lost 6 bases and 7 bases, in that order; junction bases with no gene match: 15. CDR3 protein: CASRPLLAGGRRVGELFF. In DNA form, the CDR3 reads TGTGCCAGCAGACCCTTACTAGCGGGAGGTAGAAGGGTCGGGGAGCTGTTTTTT.

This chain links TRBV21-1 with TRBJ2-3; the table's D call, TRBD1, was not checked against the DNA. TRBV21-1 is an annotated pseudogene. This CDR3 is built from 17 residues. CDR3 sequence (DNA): TGTGCCAGCAGCAGGACGACAGCTGAGACTAGCACAGATACGCAGTATTTT. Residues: CASSRTTAETSTDTQYF.

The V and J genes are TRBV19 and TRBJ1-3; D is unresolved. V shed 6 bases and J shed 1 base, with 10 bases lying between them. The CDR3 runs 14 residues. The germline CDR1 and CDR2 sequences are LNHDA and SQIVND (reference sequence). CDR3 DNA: TGTGCCAGTAGCTTGGTCGTATCTGGAAACACCATATATTTT. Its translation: CASSLVVSGNTIYF.

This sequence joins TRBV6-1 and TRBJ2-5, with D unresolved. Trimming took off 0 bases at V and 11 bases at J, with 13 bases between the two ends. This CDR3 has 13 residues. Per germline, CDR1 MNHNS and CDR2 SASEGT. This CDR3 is CASSEARYLGQYF. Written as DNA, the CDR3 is TGTGCCAGCAGTGAAGCCCGGTACCTAGGGCAGTACTTC.

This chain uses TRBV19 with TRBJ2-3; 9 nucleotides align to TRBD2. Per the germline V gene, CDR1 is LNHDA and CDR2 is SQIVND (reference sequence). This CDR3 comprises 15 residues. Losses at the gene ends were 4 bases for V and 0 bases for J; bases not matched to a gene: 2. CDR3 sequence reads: CASSTLAGSTDTQYF. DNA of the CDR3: TGTGCCAGTAGTACGCTAGCGGGGAGCACAGATACGCAGTATTTT.

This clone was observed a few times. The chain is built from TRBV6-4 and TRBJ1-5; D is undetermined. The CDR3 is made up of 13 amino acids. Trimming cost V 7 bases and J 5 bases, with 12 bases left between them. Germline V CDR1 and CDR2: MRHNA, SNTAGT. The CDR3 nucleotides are TGTGCCAGCACCGGTGGAGGGCATCAGCCCCAGCATTTT. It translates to CASTGGGHQPQHF.

This CDR3 reads CATRTPPGGYTF. The CDR3, as DNA: TGCGCCACCAGGACCCCCCCGGGGGGCTACACCTTC. The rearrangement links TRBV10-2 to TRBJ1-2; no clear D gene. Germline V gives CDR1 WSHSY, CDR2 SAAADI. Trimming took 10 bases from V and 8 from J, leaving 17 bases between them. The CDR3 runs 12 residues.

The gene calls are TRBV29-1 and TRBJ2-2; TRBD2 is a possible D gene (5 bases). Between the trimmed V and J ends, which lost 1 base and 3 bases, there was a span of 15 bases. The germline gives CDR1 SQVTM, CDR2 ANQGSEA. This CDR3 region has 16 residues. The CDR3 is CSVEVEAEGYTGELFF. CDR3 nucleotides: TGCAGCGTTGAAGTCGAAGCGGAAGGCTACACCGGGGAGCTGTTTTTT.

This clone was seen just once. CDR3 nucleotides: TGTGCCACCAGCAGACGTTTCCTAGCGGGGGCCATACAAAGCACAGATACGCAGTATTTT. Protein sequence: CATSRRFLAGAIQSTDTQYF. The chain combines TRBV15 with TRBJ2-3; the match to TRBD2 covers 10 bases. With 2 bases clipped from V and 0 bases from J, the junction kept 14 bases outside the gene matches. The CDR3 spans 20 residues. Germline-derived CDR1 and CDR2 are LNHNV and YYDKDF (reference sequence).

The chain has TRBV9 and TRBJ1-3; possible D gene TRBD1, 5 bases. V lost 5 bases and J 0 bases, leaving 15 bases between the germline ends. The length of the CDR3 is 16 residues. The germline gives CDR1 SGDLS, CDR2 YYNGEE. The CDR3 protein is CASRRGDRDSGNTIYF. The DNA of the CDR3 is TGTGCCAGCAGACGGGGGGACCGAGACTCTGGAAACACCATATATTTT.

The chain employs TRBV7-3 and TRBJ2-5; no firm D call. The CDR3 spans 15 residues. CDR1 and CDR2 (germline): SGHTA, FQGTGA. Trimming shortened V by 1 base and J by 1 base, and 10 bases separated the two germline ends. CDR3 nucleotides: TGTGCCAGCAGCTTAAGTCCGGCGCCCCAAGAGACCCAGTACTTC. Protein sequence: CASSLSPAPQETQYF.

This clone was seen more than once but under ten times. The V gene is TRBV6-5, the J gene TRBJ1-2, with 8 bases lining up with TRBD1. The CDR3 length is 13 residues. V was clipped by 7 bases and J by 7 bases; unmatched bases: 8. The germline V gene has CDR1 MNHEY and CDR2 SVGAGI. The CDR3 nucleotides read TGTGCCAGCACCTCTTGGGACAGGAGTGGCTACACCTTC. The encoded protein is CASTSWDRSGYTF.

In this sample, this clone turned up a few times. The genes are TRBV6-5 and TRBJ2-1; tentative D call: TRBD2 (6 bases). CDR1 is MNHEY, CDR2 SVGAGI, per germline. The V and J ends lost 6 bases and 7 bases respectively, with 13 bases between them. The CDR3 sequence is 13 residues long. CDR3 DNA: TGTGCCAGCAGGGAACGGGGAGGAAATGAGCAGTTCTTC. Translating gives CASRERGGNEQFF.

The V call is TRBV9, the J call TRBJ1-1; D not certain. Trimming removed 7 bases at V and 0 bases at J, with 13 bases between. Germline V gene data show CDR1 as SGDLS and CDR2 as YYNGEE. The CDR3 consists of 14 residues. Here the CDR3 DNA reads TGTGCCAGCTCCGAACAGCCTTTGAACACTGAAGCTTTCTTT. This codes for CASSEQPLNTEAFF.

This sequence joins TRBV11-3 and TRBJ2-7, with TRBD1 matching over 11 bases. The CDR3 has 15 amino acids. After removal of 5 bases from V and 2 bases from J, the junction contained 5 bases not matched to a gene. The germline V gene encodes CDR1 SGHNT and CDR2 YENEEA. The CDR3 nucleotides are TGTGCCAGCAGCACTCCGGGACAGGGGGCCTACGAGCAGTACTTC. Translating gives CASSTPGQGAYEQYF.

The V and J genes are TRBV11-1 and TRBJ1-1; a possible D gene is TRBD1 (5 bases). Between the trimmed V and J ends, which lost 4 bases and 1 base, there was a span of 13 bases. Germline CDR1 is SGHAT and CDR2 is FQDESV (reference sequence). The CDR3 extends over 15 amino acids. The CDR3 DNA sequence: TGTGCCAGCAGCTCGGTCACAGGACCGAACACTGAAGCTTTCTTT. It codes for CASSSVTGPNTEAFF.

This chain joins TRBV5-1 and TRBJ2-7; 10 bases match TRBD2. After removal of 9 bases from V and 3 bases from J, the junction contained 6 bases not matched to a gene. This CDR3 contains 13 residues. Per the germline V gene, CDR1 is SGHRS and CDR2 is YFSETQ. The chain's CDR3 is CATSTSGLYEQYF. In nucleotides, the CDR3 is TGCGCCACTTCGACTAGCGGGCTCTACGAGCAGTACTTC.

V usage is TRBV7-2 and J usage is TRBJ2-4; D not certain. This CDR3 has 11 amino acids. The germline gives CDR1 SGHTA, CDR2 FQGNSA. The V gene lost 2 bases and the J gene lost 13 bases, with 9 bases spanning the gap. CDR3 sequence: CASSLSFGQYF. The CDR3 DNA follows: TGTGCCAGCAGCTTAAGCTTCGGACAGTACTTC.

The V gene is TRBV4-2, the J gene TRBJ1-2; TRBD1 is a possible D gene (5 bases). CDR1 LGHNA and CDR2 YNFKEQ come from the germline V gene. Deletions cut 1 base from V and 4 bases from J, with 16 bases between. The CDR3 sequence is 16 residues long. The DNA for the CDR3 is TGTGCCAGCAGCCAAGTTCCCCGGCAGGGATCCTATGGCTACACCTTC. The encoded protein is CASSQVPRQGSYGYTF.

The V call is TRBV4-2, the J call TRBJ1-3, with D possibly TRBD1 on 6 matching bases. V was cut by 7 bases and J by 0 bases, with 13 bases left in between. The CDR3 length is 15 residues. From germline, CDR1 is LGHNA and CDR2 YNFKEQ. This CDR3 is CASKRAGDSGNTIYF. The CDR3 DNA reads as TGTGCCAGCAAAAGGGCAGGGGACTCTGGAAACACCATATATTTT.

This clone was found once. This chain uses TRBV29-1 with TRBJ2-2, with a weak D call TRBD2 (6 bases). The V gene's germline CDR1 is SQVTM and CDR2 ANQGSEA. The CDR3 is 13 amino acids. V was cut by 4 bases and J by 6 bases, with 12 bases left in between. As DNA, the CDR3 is TGCAGCGTTGGACGGGAGATCCCCGGGGAGCTGTTTTTT. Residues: CSVGREIPGELFF.

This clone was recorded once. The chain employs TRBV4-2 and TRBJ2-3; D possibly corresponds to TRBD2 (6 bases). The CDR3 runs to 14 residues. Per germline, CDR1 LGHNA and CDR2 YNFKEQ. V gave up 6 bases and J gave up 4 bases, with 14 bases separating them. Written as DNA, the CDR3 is TGTGCCAGCAGTCCCGGGGGAAGACCAGATACGCAGTATTTT. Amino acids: CASSPGGRPDTQYF.

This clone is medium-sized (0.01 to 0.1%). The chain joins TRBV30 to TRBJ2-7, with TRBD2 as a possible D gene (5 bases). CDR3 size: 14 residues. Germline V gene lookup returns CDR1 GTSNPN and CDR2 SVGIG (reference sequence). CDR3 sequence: CVRSAESPNYEQYF. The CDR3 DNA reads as TGTGTACGTAGCGCTGAATCCCCTAACTACGAGCAGTACTTC.

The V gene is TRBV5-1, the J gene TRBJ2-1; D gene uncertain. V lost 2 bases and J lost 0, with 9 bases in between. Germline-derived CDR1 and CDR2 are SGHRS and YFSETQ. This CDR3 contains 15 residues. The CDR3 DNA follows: TGCGCCAGCAGCTTCGGCGGTAGCTCCTACAATGAGCAGTTCTTC. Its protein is CASSFGGSSYNEQFF.

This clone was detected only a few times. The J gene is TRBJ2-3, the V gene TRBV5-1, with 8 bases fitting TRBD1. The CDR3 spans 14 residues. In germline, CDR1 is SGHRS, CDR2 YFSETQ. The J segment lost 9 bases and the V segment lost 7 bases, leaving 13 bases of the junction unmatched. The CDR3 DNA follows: TGCGCCAGCGTCTCAGGACAGGGTTCGCGAACGCAGTATTTT. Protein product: CASVSGQGSRTQYF.

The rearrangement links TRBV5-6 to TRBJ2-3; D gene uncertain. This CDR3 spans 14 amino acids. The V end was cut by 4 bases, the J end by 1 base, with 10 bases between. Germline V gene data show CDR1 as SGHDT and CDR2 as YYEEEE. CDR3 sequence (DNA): TGTGCCAGCAGCCCCGGACCTGGCACAGATACGCAGTATTTT. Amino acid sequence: CASSPGPGTDTQYF.